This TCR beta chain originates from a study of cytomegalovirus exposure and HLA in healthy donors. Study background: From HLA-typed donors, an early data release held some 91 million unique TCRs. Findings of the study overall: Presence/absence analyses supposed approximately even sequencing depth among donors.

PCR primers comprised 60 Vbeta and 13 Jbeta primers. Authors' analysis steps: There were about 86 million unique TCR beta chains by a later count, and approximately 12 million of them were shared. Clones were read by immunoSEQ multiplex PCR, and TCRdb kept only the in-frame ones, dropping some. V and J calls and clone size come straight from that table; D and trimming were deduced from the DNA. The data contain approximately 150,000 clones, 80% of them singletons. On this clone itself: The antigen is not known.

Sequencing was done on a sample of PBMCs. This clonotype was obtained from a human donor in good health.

CDR3 sequence: CASRPMNRGGADNEQFF. DNA for the CDR3: TGTGCCAGCAGACCTATGAACAGGGGGGGAGCGGACAATGAGCAGTTCTTC. This chain uses TRBV5-4 with TRBJ2-1; a possible D gene is TRBD1 (8 bases). Looked up from germline, CDR1 is SGHNT and CDR2 is YYREEE (reference sequence). V was cut by 5 bases and J by 5 bases, with 23 bases left in between. The CDR3 runs 17 residues.